This TCR beta chain was sequenced during a study of Graves' ophthalmopathy and Graves' hyperthyroidism. Amplified material comprised TCR beta CDR3 regions derived from RNA transcripts. First-round RT-PCR with HTBI primers preceded a second-round multiplex PCR. TCRdb re-called the multiplex PCR reads through MiXCR, storing one row per CDR3 protein. The table has some 410,000 distinct CDR3 sequences, around 21% seen once. General observations from the study: Clonotypes were expanded in thyroid at above 0.001 frequency, and most also appeared in blood. Ophthalmopathy was separated from stable hyperthyroidism by a 13-signature model with 87.88% sensitivity and just under 84% specificity.

Ten or more counts support this clonotype. What it binds is not known. This CDR3 contains 13 residues. Germline CDR1 reads MNHNS; CDR2 reads SASEGT. V was clipped by 4 bases and J by 1 base, with 7 bases between them. Hyperthyroidism was considered stable when no ophthalmopathy appeared within 18 months of follow-up. The PBMCs were taken from roughly 10 ml of fresh peripheral blood. This TCR derives from a woman younger than 35 with stable Graves' hyperthyroidism. The chain joins TRBV6-1 to TRBJ1-2; D remains unclear. Sequences were obtained from peripheral blood. CDR3 in DNA: TGTGCCAGCAGTGGGACCGTTAACTATGGCTACACCTTC. This codes for CASSGTVNYGYTF.